This T cell receptor beta chain was profiled in a study of blood T cells in healthy people across ages. A sample-barcoded 5' primer and a J-beta primer mix were used in a second PCR of roughly 7 to 11 cycles. One entry per CDR3 protein, called by TCRdb with MiXCR from the 5' RACE reads. The sample consists of around 1,600,000 distinct CDR3 sequences, about 42% of them appearing once. The sequence came from a woman younger than 35 in good health. The specimen was blood.

This chain's CDR3 is CASSQDRAAYTQYF. The DNA for the CDR3 is TGCGCCAGCAGCCAAGATCGTGCGGCTTATACGCAGTATTTT. V and J are TRBV4-1 and TRBJ2-3; no firm D call. The CDR3 is made up of 14 amino acids. Germline values: CDR1 MGHRA, CDR2 YSYEKL. V was clipped by 0 bases and J by 7 bases, with 11 bases between them.